This entry is about one T cell receptor beta chain. Its antigen remains unknown. The data originate from a study of Ad26.COV2.S vaccination and SARS-CoV-2 variants. Specified treatment: some 20 received Ad26.COV2.S at low or high dose, single or two shots; several received placebo; per-sample allocation not given. Day 63 following the first vaccine or placebo injection was when the samples were taken. Wuhan-strain spike was delivered by a replication-incompetent Ad26 vector. Notes on the study in general: The TCR breadth and depth analyses may have produced an underestimate of total T cell responses.

The germline gives CDR1 SGHKS, CDR2 YYEKEE (reference sequence). This CDR3 is 15 amino acids long. V was trimmed by 1 base and J by 0 bases, leaving 10 bases between them. Method: immunoSEQ multiplex PCR; TCRdb's copy keeps in-frame clones and lacks some. The sample consists of approximately 340,000 clones, roughly 84% of them appearing once. This TCR was sampled from a person aged 18-65 years who received the Ad26.COV2.S COVID-19 vaccine or a placebo. This material consisted of peripheral blood, taken in a trial of Ad26.COV2.S vaccine versus placebo. The rearrangement joins TRBV5-5 to TRBJ2-5; tentatively, D is TRBD1 (5 bases). This CDR3 is CASSLTGTYQETQYF. The CDR3 region has the DNA TGTGCCAGCAGCTTGACAGGAACGTACCAAGAGACCCAGTACTTC.